Listed here are 22 T cell receptor beta chains from one sample, sequenced in a study of T cell responses to AZD1222 COVID-19 vaccine. Only in-frame clones appear in the TCRdb table, and some are missing; sequencing was by immunoSEQ multiplex PCR. Here the sample spans 150,000 to 200,000 clones, approximately 94% being singletons. The sequencing used peripheral blood, collected on day 0 of AZD1222 vaccination. The receptor source for this set is an adult in good health.

The V gene is TRBV4-2, the J gene TRBJ1-1; D is ambiguous. Trimming took off 1 base at V and 1 base at J, with 7 bases between the two ends. In germline, CDR1 is LGHNA, CDR2 YNFKEQ. There are 14 residues in the CDR3. CDR3 sequence (DNA): TGTGCCAGCAGCCAAGGGAGGGCGAACACTGAAGCTTTCTTT. Amino acid sequence: CASSQGRANTEAFF.

This chain connects TRBV7-2 to TRBJ2-7; tentatively, D is TRBD2 (5 bases). Between the trimmed V and J ends, which lost 5 bases and 0 bases, there was a span of 17 bases. Per germline, CDR1 SGHTA and CDR2 FQGNSA. The length of the CDR3 is 16 residues. As DNA, the CDR3 is TGTGCCAGCAGCCCAGAGGGCGGTACCTTCTCCTACGAGCAGTACTTC. Translating it yields CASSPEGGTFSYEQYF.

V gene TRBV29-1 combines with J gene TRBJ1-2; 7 nucleotides match TRBD1. Unmatched junction bases numbered 7, after V lost 4 bases and J lost 2 bases. The germline V gene encodes CDR1 SQVTM and CDR2 ANQGSEA. The CDR3 loop spans 14 amino acids. The chain's CDR3 is CSVGDSNRNYGYTF. As DNA, the CDR3 is TGCAGCGTTGGGGACAGCAATAGGAACTATGGCTACACCTTC.

This clone was seen once. The CDR3 DNA is TGTGCCAGTAGTAAGACGGTCGGGGCCGCCGACAATGAGCAGTTCTTC. This gives the protein CASSKTVGAADNEQFF. The rearrangement joins TRBV19 to TRBJ2-1; tentatively, D is TRBD1 or TRBD2 (5 bases each). The CDR3 consists of 16 residues. Germline values: CDR1 LNHDA, CDR2 SQIVND (reference sequence). The V gene lost 4 bases and the J gene lost 5 bases, with 18 bases spanning the gap.

The V call is TRBV10-3, the J call TRBJ1-3; D is unresolved. Trimming removed 2 bases from V and 3 bases from J, with 5 bases in between. The CDR3 loop spans 13 amino acids. Germline CDR1 and CDR2: ENHRY and SYGVKD. The CDR3 spells CAISEGGGNTIYF. The CDR3 DNA sequence: TGTGCCATCAGTGAGGGAGGTGGAAACACCATATATTTT.

J is TRBJ2-3 and V is TRBV2; maybe TRBD1 (5 bases). Trimming took off 2 bases at V and 4 bases at J, with 13 bases between the two ends. This CDR3 has 15 residues. In germline, CDR1 is SNHLY, CDR2 FYNNEI. Written as DNA, the CDR3 is TGTGCCAGCAGTGAACTCAGGGAATCCCCAGATACGCAGTATTTT. Amino acid sequence: CASSELRESPDTQYF.

This chain connects TRBV2 to TRBJ1-1; D not resolved. In germline, CDR1 is SNHLY, CDR2 FYNNEI. CDR3 length equals 13 residues. The ends were cut back, 7 bases at V and 5 bases at J, with 14 bases in the middle. The CDR3 region has the DNA TGTGCCAGCACCCCTGACTGGTTGACTGAAGCTTTCTTT. Its translation is CASTPDWLTEAFF.

V usage is TRBV4-1 and J usage is TRBJ2-4; 8 nucleotides agree with TRBD2. This CDR3 is 17 amino acids long. Germline lookup yields CDR1 MGHRA and CDR2 YSYEKL. V dropped 3 bases and J dropped 0; count of bases not matched to a gene: 7. DNA of the CDR3: TGCGCCAGCAGCCAGAGCGGAACTAGCGGAGCCAAAAACATTCAGTACTTC. It translates to CASSQSGTSGAKNIQYF.

The J gene is TRBJ1-1, the V gene TRBV5-1, with TRBD1 matching over 8 bases. The V segment lost 3 bases and the J segment 1 base; nucleotides outside the gene matches: 5. The CDR3 runs to 15 residues. Per the germline V gene, CDR1 is SGHRS and CDR2 is YFSETQ. The CDR3 DNA sequence: TGCGCCAGCAGCTCCGGACAGGGAAGGAACACTGAAGCTTTCTTT. Translating it yields CASSSGQGRNTEAFF.

This clone came up once. CDR3 nucleotide sequence: TGTGCCAGCAGCCCTGACACCCTCACTGAAGCTTTCTTT. Its protein is CASSPDTLTEAFF. The V and J genes are TRBV6-1 and TRBJ1-1; the D is unclear. The CDR3 spans 13 residues. Trimming pared 6 bases from V and 4 bases from J, leaving 12 bases between. The germline V gene has CDR1 MNHNS and CDR2 SASEGT.

This clone was counted once. V is TRBV2 and J is TRBJ1-5, with 7 bases aligning to TRBD1. CDR1 SNHLY and CDR2 FYNNEI come from the germline V gene. The CDR3 has 14 residues. Germline trimming cut 6 bases from V and 4 bases from J; bases unmatched to any gene: 6. The CDR3 is CASRGPGQNQPQHF. As DNA, the CDR3 is TGTGCCAGCAGGGGCCCGGGACAGAATCAGCCCCAGCATTTT.

The chain carries TRBV11-2 and TRBJ1-5; D possibly corresponds to TRBD1 (6 bases). The CDR3 spans 15 residues. CDR1 is SGHAT and CDR2 is FQNNGV in the germline V gene. V lost 1 base and J 0 bases, leaving 7 bases between the germline ends. This CDR3 reads CASSLGDTSNQPQHF. The CDR3 DNA is TGTGCCAGCAGCTTAGGGGACACTAGCAATCAGCCCCAGCATTTT.

The V gene is TRBV7-8, the J gene TRBJ2-5, with 7 bases identical to TRBD2. The trim removed 4 bases at V and 4 bases at J, leaving 12 bases unmatched. In germline, CDR1 is SGHVS, CDR2 FQNEAQ. The CDR3 extends over 16 amino acids. The DNA of the CDR3 is TGTGCCAGCAGCTCTGGACTAGGTTTGGGAGGAGAGACCCAGTACTTC. Translating gives CASSSGLGLGGETQYF.

The chain joins TRBV6-6 to TRBJ1-4; TRBD1 agrees at 7 bases. Per germline, CDR1 MNHNY and CDR2 SVGAGI (reference sequence). CDR3 size: 15 residues. J lost 4 bases, V lost 2 bases, and 4 bases had no gene match. CDR3: CASSYPGTVNEKLFF. The CDR3 nucleotides are TGTGCCAGCAGTTACCCCGGGACAGTTAATGAAAAACTGTTTTTT.

The CDR3, as DNA: TGTGCCAGCAGCTTAGACGGGAGGGCTACCGGGGAGCTGTTTTTT. It encodes CASSLDGRATGELFF. The J gene is TRBJ2-2, the V gene TRBV7-9; TRBD2 matches 8 bases. V gave up 1 base and J gave up 5 bases; unmatched junction bases: 3. CDR1 and CDR2 (germline): SEHNR, FQNEAQ (reference sequence). The CDR3 covers 15 residues.

The DNA of the CDR3 is TGTGCCAGCAGATTTAAGGAGGCGGGAGGGCCGCTAGATACGCAGTATTTT. This gives the protein CASRFKEAGGPLDTQYF. The chain has TRBV7-8 and TRBJ2-3; 9 nucleotides agree with TRBD2. The V and J ends lost 6 bases and 5 bases, in that order; junction bases with no gene match: 15. CDR3 length equals 17 residues. From germline, CDR1 is SGHVS and CDR2 FQNEAQ.

This chain joins TRBV6-5 and TRBJ1-1, with D possibly being TRBD1 (6 bases). Trimming shortened V by 3 bases and J by 0 bases, and 11 bases separated the two germline ends. Germline-derived CDR1 and CDR2 are MNHEY and SVGAGI. The CDR3 has 15 residues. The CDR3 DNA reads TGTGCCAGCAGTTATTTCGGACAGATGAACACTGAAGCTTTCTTT. It translates to CASSYFGQMNTEAFF.

The rearrangement links TRBV27 to TRBJ1-5; D may be TRBD1 (6 bases). Trimming stripped 5 bases from V and 7 bases from J, with 12 bases between. Germline V gives CDR1 MNHEY, CDR2 SMNVEV (reference sequence). The CDR3 extends over 13 amino acids. The CDR3 DNA reads TGTGCCAGCAGTCGCAGGGGAGGGCAGCCCCAGCATTTT. Translation gives CASSRRGGQPQHF.

The chain is built from TRBV6-4 and TRBJ2-3; D possibly corresponds to TRBD2 (5 bases). V was trimmed by 0 bases and J by 0 bases, leaving 10 bases between them. Germline V gene sequence: CDR1 MRHNA, CDR2 SNTAGT. This CDR3 comprises 16 residues. The CDR3 region has the DNA TGTGCCAGCAGTGACTCGATAGCGTCTAGCACAGATACGCAGTATTTT. It specifies CASSDSIASSTDTQYF.

The V and J genes are TRBV28 and TRBJ2-7; no reliable D call. Looked up from germline, CDR1 is MDHEN and CDR2 is SYDVKM. The V gene lost 6 bases and the J gene lost 3 bases, with 18 bases spanning the gap. The CDR3 covers 15 residues. Here the CDR3 DNA reads TGTGCCAGCAGGCGCACAGTCTCCCAAGGCTACGAGCAGTACTTC. The encoded protein is CASRRTVSQGYEQYF. Full variable domain (remainder filled in from reference TRBV28 and TRBJ2-7): DVKVTQSSRYLVKRTGEKVFLECVQDMDHENMFWYRQDPGLGLRLIYFSYDVKMKEKGDIPEGYSVSREKKERFSLILESASTNQTSMYLCASRRTVSQGYEQYFGPGTRLTVT.

To note about this clone: Other DNA sequences in the same sample also yield this CDR3. The chain recombines TRBV10-3 with TRBJ1-2; the D gene is possibly TRBD1 (6 bases). V gave up 3 bases and J gave up 4 bases, with 6 bases separating them. The germline V gene has CDR1 ENHRY and CDR2 SYGVKD. The CDR3 has 12 residues. CDR3 in amino acids: CAISDRGYGYTF. DNA of the CDR3: TGTGCCATCAGTGACAGGGGCTATGGCTACACCTTC.

The J gene is TRBJ2-3, the V gene TRBV20-1; 10 positions match TRBD2. V dropped 3 bases and J dropped 5; count of bases not matched to a gene: 2. This CDR3 comprises 13 residues. Germline CDR1 reads DFQATT; CDR2 reads SNEGSKA (reference sequence). CDR3 region: CSASGTSEDTQYF. CDR3 bases: TGCAGTGCTAGTGGGACTAGCGAAGATACGCAGTATTTT.